The T cell receptor (beta chain) described here comes from a study of blood T cell repertoires in COVID-19. The protocol was immunoSEQ multiplex PCR, while the TCRdb copy is restricted to in-frame clones and leaves out a portion. Of around 200,000 clones in the sample, about 81% were seen once. This CDR3 spans 14 amino acids. Trimming took 0 bases from V and 2 from J, leaving 7 bases between them. The germline CDR1 and CDR2 sequences are MNHEY and SVGAGI. The J gene is TRBJ1-1, the V gene TRBV6-5; D uncertain. Sequenced input: PBMCs or T cells enriched from blood (not recorded which). The source of this sequence is a woman in her twenties or thirties who had recovered from COVID-19. The CDR3 is CASSYSTTNTEAFF. The CDR3, as DNA: TGTGCCAGCAGTTACTCGACGACAAACACTGAAGCTTTCTTT.